A selection of T cell receptor beta chains follows, all from one sample in a study of cytomegalovirus exposure and HLA in healthy donors. The assay was immunoSEQ multiplex PCR, and TCRdb's table has in-frame clones only and misses some. Recorded for this sample: under 90,000 clones. Sequenced input: PBMCs. The receptor source for this set is a man aged 50-60 years in good health and CMV-seropositive. Each CDR3 is given with its conserved first and last residue. The order of the fields is D gene, V gene, J gene, CDR3 DNA, CDR3 protein. A D gene is named only where the DNA matches it firmly.

d_call: -
v_call: TRBV5-1
j_call: TRBJ1-6
cdr3_nt: TGCGCCAGCAGCTTGGACGGAGGCAATTCACCCCTCCACTTT
cdr3_aa: CASSLDGGNSPLHF

d_call: TRBD2
v_call: TRBV9
j_call: TRBJ2-1
cdr3_nt: TGTGCCAGCAGCGTGTCTAGCGGGAGTGGTGAGCAGTTCTTC
cdr3_aa: CASSVSSGSGEQFF

d_call: TRBD1
v_call: TRBV6-5
j_call: TRBJ1-1
cdr3_nt: TGTGCCAGCAGTTCCGGGACAGTGAACACTGAAGCTTTCTTT
cdr3_aa: CASSSGTVNTEAFF

d_call: -
v_call: TRBV4-1
j_call: TRBJ1-2
cdr3_nt: TGCGCCAGCAGCCTGGGGCAGGGGAACTATGGCTACACCTTC
cdr3_aa: CASSLGQGNYGYTF

d_call: -
v_call: TRBV15
j_call: TRBJ2-2
cdr3_nt: TGTGCCACCAGCAGAGATGTGGAGGATAGGGAGCTGTTTTTT
cdr3_aa: CATSRDVEDRELFF

d_call: -
v_call: TRBV29-1
j_call: TRBJ2-1
cdr3_nt: TGCAGCGTTAATACAGTGAGCTCCTACAATGAGCAGTTCTTC
cdr3_aa: CSVNTVSSYNEQFF

d_call: TRBD1
v_call: TRBV27
j_call: TRBJ1-2
cdr3_nt: TGTGCCAGCAGTTTAGCCGGACAGGGTAATGGCTACACCTTC
cdr3_aa: CASSLAGQGNGYTF

d_call: TRBD2
v_call: TRBV28
j_call: TRBJ2-7
cdr3_nt: TGTGCCAGCAGCCCACCCACCGGGACTAGCGGGACCGAGCAGTACTTC
cdr3_aa: CASSPPTGTSGTEQYF

d_call: -
v_call: TRBV7-7
j_call: TRBJ2-5
cdr3_nt: TGTGCCAGCAGCACCCTCGGGGGTAACCAAGAGACCCAGTACTTC
cdr3_aa: CASSTLGGNQETQYF

d_call: -
v_call: TRBV9
j_call: TRBJ1-1
cdr3_nt: TGTGCCAGCAGCGTGGGAGGTACTGAAGCTTTCTTT
cdr3_aa: CASSVGGTEAFF

d_call: TRBD1
v_call: TRBV5-1
j_call: TRBJ2-3
cdr3_nt: TGCGCCAGCAGCAAGACAGGGGTCCTTAGCACAGATACGCAGTATTTT
cdr3_aa: CASSKTGVLSTDTQYF

d_call: TRBD1
v_call: TRBV5-4
j_call: TRBJ1-1
cdr3_nt: TGTGCCAGCAGCTTGGGGACAGGGGCTGAAGCTTTCTTT
cdr3_aa: CASSLGTGAEAFF

d_call: -
v_call: TRBV15
j_call: TRBJ1-6
cdr3_nt: TGTGCCACCAGCAGAGATCCGGGGACACCCCTCCACTTT
cdr3_aa: CATSRDPGTPLHF

d_call: -
v_call: TRBV6-5
j_call: TRBJ2-1
cdr3_nt: TGTGCCAGCAGTCCTAGCGAATACAATGAGCAGTTCTTC
cdr3_aa: CASSPSEYNEQFF

d_call: TRBD2
v_call: TRBV2
j_call: TRBJ2-1
cdr3_nt: TGTGCCAGCAGTGGCCTAGCGGGGGGGTACCCCAATGAGCAGTTCTTC
cdr3_aa: CASSGLAGGYPNEQFF

d_call: TRBD2
v_call: TRBV28
j_call: TRBJ2-3
cdr3_nt: TGTGCCAGCAGTACCCTCTCTAGCGGTCCCACACAGTATTTT
cdr3_aa: CASSTLSSGPTQYF

d_call: TRBD1
v_call: TRBV9
j_call: TRBJ2-5
cdr3_nt: TGTGCCAGCAGCTCCCGGACAGGGGCTGAAGAGACCCAGTACTTC
cdr3_aa: CASSSRTGAEETQYF

d_call: -
v_call: TRBV5-4
j_call: TRBJ1-4
cdr3_nt: TGTGCCAGCAGCGATGTCGGGGTGGCGGAAAAACTGTTTTTT
cdr3_aa: CASSDVGVAEKLFF

d_call: TRBD1
v_call: TRBV2
j_call: TRBJ2-5
cdr3_nt: TGTGCCAGCATCAAGGTGGGACAGGGGCAAGAGACCCAGTACTTC
cdr3_aa: CASIKVGQGQETQYF

d_call: -
v_call: TRBV7-9
j_call: TRBJ2-5
cdr3_nt: TGTGCCAGCAGCTTAGCGGGGGCGCCGGGGGAGACCCAGTACTTC
cdr3_aa: CASSLAGAPGETQYF

d_call: TRBD2
v_call: TRBV7-8
j_call: TRBJ2-3
cdr3_nt: TGTGCCAGCAGCCTCCCGCGGGAGAGCACAGATACGCAGTATTTT
cdr3_aa: CASSLPRESTDTQYF

d_call: TRBD1
v_call: TRBV4-1
j_call: TRBJ2-7
cdr3_nt: TGCGCCAGCAGCCAGGGAGCGAGGGACAGGGGGGACTACGAGCAGTACTTC
cdr3_aa: CASSQGARDRGDYEQYF

d_call: TRBD1
v_call: TRBV5-1
j_call: TRBJ2-2
cdr3_nt: TGCGCCAGCAGCTCTGGACAGGAAACCGGGGAGCTGTTTTTT
cdr3_aa: CASSSGQETGELFF

d_call: -
v_call: TRBV2
j_call: TRBJ1-5
cdr3_nt: TGTGCCGGAAGCCCAGACGGGAATCAGCCCCAGCATTTT
cdr3_aa: CAGSPDGNQPQHF

d_call: TRBD1
v_call: TRBV5-1
j_call: TRBJ2-3
cdr3_nt: TGCGCCACCCAAAGGAATACAGGGGCCACAGATACGCAGTATTTT
cdr3_aa: CATQRNTGATDTQYF

d_call: -
v_call: TRBV7-2
j_call: TRBJ1-2
cdr3_nt: TGTGCCAGCAGCACCCCGGACGGACTCTATGGCTACACCTTC
cdr3_aa: CASSTPDGLYGYTF

d_call: -
v_call: TRBV28
j_call: TRBJ2-1
cdr3_nt: TGTGCCAGCAGTACCCCTCAGGGTTTCCCCTACAATGAGCAGTTCTTC
cdr3_aa: CASSTPQGFPYNEQFF

d_call: -
v_call: TRBV18
j_call: TRBJ1-3
cdr3_nt: TGTGCCAGTCGCCTGGGTGCAGGAGGAAACACCATATATTTT
cdr3_aa: CASRLGAGGNTIYF

d_call: TRBD2
v_call: TRBV6-1
j_call: TRBJ2-7
cdr3_nt: TGTGCCAGCAGTGAAATGACTAGCGGGATTTACGAGCAGTACTTC
cdr3_aa: CASSEMTSGIYEQYF

d_call: TRBD1
v_call: TRBV10-3
j_call: TRBJ1-2
cdr3_nt: TGTGCCATCAGTGAAAGACAGGGATACTATGGCTACACCTTC
cdr3_aa: CAISERQGYYGYTF

d_call: -
v_call: TRBV10-1
j_call: TRBJ2-3
cdr3_nt: TGCGCCAGCGCCCGACAGCTAGACACAGATACGCAGTATTTT
cdr3_aa: CASARQLDTDTQYF

d_call: TRBD1
v_call: TRBV4-1
j_call: TRBJ1-1
cdr3_nt: TGCGCCAGCAGCCAACGATGGACAGGGAACACTGAAGCTTTCTTT
cdr3_aa: CASSQRWTGNTEAFF

d_call: TRBD1
v_call: TRBV9
j_call: TRBJ2-1
cdr3_nt: TGTGCCAGCAGCGCAGGGGACAGGGGGCGCTGGAATGAGCAGTTCTTC
cdr3_aa: CASSAGDRGRWNEQFF

d_call: TRBD1
v_call: TRBV5-1
j_call: TRBJ2-4
cdr3_nt: TGCGCCAGCAGCTTGGGGCAGGGGGCGTACGAAAACATTCAGTACTTC
cdr3_aa: CASSLGQGAYENIQYF

d_call: TRBD1
v_call: TRBV7-2
j_call: TRBJ1-1
cdr3_nt: TGTGCCAGCAGCACCCAGGGGGGTAGGGCTGAAGCTTTCTTT
cdr3_aa: CASSTQGGRAEAFF

d_call: -
v_call: TRBV7-2
j_call: TRBJ2-1
cdr3_nt: TGTGCCAGCACCTCGGACAGTTCCTACAATGAGCAGTTCTTC
cdr3_aa: CASTSDSSYNEQFF

d_call: -
v_call: TRBV21-1
j_call: TRBJ1-1
cdr3_nt: TGTGCCAGCAGCAAAGGCCCGGGGAACACTGAAGCTTTCTTT
cdr3_aa: CASSKGPGNTEAFF

d_call: -
v_call: TRBV27
j_call: TRBJ1-5
cdr3_nt: TGTGCCAGCAGTTCCATGGGAGGGAGCAATCAGCCCCAGCATTTT
cdr3_aa: CASSSMGGSNQPQHF

d_call: -
v_call: TRBV9
j_call: TRBJ2-3
cdr3_nt: TGTGCCAGCGAATCGGAGGACCCCACGCAGTATTTT
cdr3_aa: CASESEDPTQYF

d_call: -
v_call: TRBV19
j_call: TRBJ2-5
cdr3_nt: TGTGCCAGTAGTATTCGCCACGGTCAAGAGACCCAGTACTTC
cdr3_aa: CASSIRHGQETQYF

d_call: -
v_call: TRBV4-1
j_call: TRBJ2-1
cdr3_nt: TGCGCCAGCAGCCAAGGGGGAACTAGCCCTTGGGATGAGCAGTTCTTC
cdr3_aa: CASSQGGTSPWDEQFF

d_call: TRBD1
v_call: TRBV7-9
j_call: TRBJ1-1
cdr3_nt: TGTGCCAGCGGGACAGCCCTGAACACTGAAGCTTTCTTT
cdr3_aa: CASGTALNTEAFF

d_call: TRBD2
v_call: TRBV28
j_call: TRBJ2-7
cdr3_nt: TGTGCCAGCAGTCTCCCCGTAGCGGGAGGGGTTCAGGAGTACTTC
cdr3_aa: CASSLPVAGGVQEYF

d_call: TRBD2
v_call: TRBV9
j_call: TRBJ2-7
cdr3_nt: TGTGCCAGCACCGGGACTAGCTCCTACGAGCAGTACTTC
cdr3_aa: CASTGTSSYEQYF

d_call: -
v_call: TRBV19
j_call: TRBJ1-1
cdr3_nt: TGTGCCAGTAGTTTCACAACCTCGAACACTGAAGCTTTCTTT
cdr3_aa: CASSFTTSNTEAFF

d_call: -
v_call: TRBV30
j_call: TRBJ1-6
cdr3_nt: TGTGCCTGGACCCCTGGAGTTTCAGGGAATTCACCCCTCCACTTT
cdr3_aa: CAWTPGVSGNSPLHF

d_call: TRBD1
v_call: TRBV28
j_call: TRBJ2-7
cdr3_nt: TGTGCCAGCAGTTCCCCGTGGGCAGGGGGGTACTTC
cdr3_aa: CASSSPWAGGYF

d_call: -
v_call: TRBV5-1
j_call: TRBJ1-2
cdr3_nt: TGCGCCAGCAGCTTGGAGGCAGGGCAAGGCTACACCTTC
cdr3_aa: CASSLEAGQGYTF

d_call: -
v_call: TRBV28
j_call: TRBJ1-1
cdr3_nt: TGTGCCAGCAGTTTCCACGGACAGACAAACACTGAAGCTTTCTTT
cdr3_aa: CASSFHGQTNTEAFF

d_call: -
v_call: TRBV5-1
j_call: TRBJ1-1
cdr3_nt: TGCGTCAGCAGCTTGACGGCAGGACTTCAGAACACTGAAGCTTTCTTT
cdr3_aa: CVSSLTAGLQNTEAFF

d_call: TRBD1
v_call: TRBV6-6
j_call: TRBJ2-5
cdr3_nt: TGTGCCAGCAGTTACTCGACAGGGCAAGAGACCCAGTACTTC
cdr3_aa: CASSYSTGQETQYF

d_call: -
v_call: TRBV30
j_call: TRBJ1-5
cdr3_nt: TGTGCCTGGAGTGTACGGGGAGCTCAGCCCCAGCATTTT
cdr3_aa: CAWSVRGAQPQHF

d_call: -
v_call: TRBV20-1
j_call: TRBJ2-7
cdr3_nt: TGCAGTGCTAGCAGGGGATACGAGCAGTACTTC
cdr3_aa: CSASRGYEQYF

d_call: -
v_call: TRBV7-6
j_call: TRBJ2-3
cdr3_nt: TGTGCCAGCAGCTTAGCCAGGGGAGGCACAGATACGCAGTATTTT
cdr3_aa: CASSLARGGTDTQYF

d_call: TRBD2
v_call: TRBV4-1
j_call: TRBJ2-5
cdr3_nt: TGCGCCAGCAGCCCCCCGGCAGGGAGGGAGGTCGGAGAGACCCAGTACTTC
cdr3_aa: CASSPPAGREVGETQYF